This entry lists 10 T cell receptor beta chains sequenced from one sample in a study of T-cell memory formation after mild COVID-19. Each CDR3 protein gets one entry after TCRdb re-called the 5' RACE reads with MiXCR. The sample holds roughly 550,000 distinct CDR3 sequences, around 20% seen once. Specimen: PBMCs or a T cell subset sorted from them (not recorded which). The receptor source for this set is an adult woman who had mild COVID-19 (a few samples of this study predate the infection). Cell type and time point are not known.

V is TRBV9 and J is TRBJ2-3; D not certain. This CDR3 is 15 amino acids long. Deletions cut 2 bases from V and 4 bases from J, with 14 bases between. The germline V gene has CDR1 SGDLS and CDR2 YYNGEE. The CDR3 DNA sequence: TGTGCCAGCAGCGTCGGCCGGATTTTTCCAGATACGCAGTATTTT. Protein sequence: CASSVGRIFPDTQYF.

The chain employs TRBV7-8 and TRBJ2-1; 8 positions match TRBD2. Germline V gives CDR1 SGHVS, CDR2 FQNEAQ. The CDR3 spans 16 residues. V dropped 5 bases and J dropped 4; count of bases not matched to a gene: 10. The CDR3, as DNA: TGTGCCAGCAGCCCCCGTCTGGTAGCGGGATACAATGAGCAGTTCTTC. Amino acids: CASSPRLVAGYNEQFF.

A few counts support this clonotype. This chain connects TRBV5-1 to TRBJ2-3; tentatively, D is TRBD1 (6 bases). Trimming cost V 4 bases and J 5 bases, with 17 bases left between them. This CDR3 is 15 amino acids long. CDR1 SGHRS and CDR2 YFSETQ come from the germline V gene. The DNA for the CDR3 is TGCGCCAGCAGCACCGCGACAGGACCACAAGATACGCAGTATTTT. This translates into CASSTATGPQDTQYF.

This clonotype came up many times. This chain joins TRBV24-1 and TRBJ2-1; 13 bases agree with TRBD2. Germline trimming cut 0 bases from V and 8 bases from J; bases unmatched to any gene: 3. Germline assignment: CDR1 KGHDR and CDR2 SFDVKD. The CDR3 contains 16 residues. The CDR3 region has the DNA TGTGCCACCAGTGATTTGACTAGCGGGGGGGCATATGAGCAGTTCTTC. It yields the protein CATSDLTSGGAYEQFF.

There are many counts of this clonotype. The V gene is TRBV12-3 or TRBV12-4, the J gene TRBJ2-1; TRBD2 is a possible D gene (5 bases). Trimming left V 5 bases short and J 8 bases short, with 16 bases between. CDR3 size: 14 residues. DNA for the CDR3: TGTGCCAGCAGTCCGCCCCCCCGCGGGCATGAGCAGTTCTTC. It encodes CASSPPPRGHEQFF.

This clonotype was observed a handful of times. The chain uses TRBV2 and TRBJ2-1; 14 bases are shared with TRBD2. Germline V gives CDR1 SNHLY, CDR2 FYNNEI. Unmatched junction bases numbered 5, after V lost 8 bases and J lost 8 bases. CDR3 size: 14 residues. The CDR3 loop is CASQRLAGGDEQFF. The CDR3 DNA reads as TGTGCCAGCCAGAGACTAGCGGGAGGGGATGAGCAGTTCTTC.

CDR3 amino acids: CASSQAPLGTEAFF. In DNA, the CDR3 is TGCGCCAGCAGCCAAGCCCCTTTGGGGACTGAAGCTTTCTTT. The chain uses TRBV4-1 and TRBJ1-1; no clear D gene. V was pared by 1 base and J by 5 bases, with 11 bases between. Germline assignment: CDR1 MGHRA and CDR2 YSYEKL. The CDR3 is 14 amino acids.

The rearrangement uses TRBV7-2 and TRBJ2-1; D ambiguous. This CDR3 has 16 residues. V was trimmed by 1 base and J by 6 bases, leaving 16 bases between them. Germline values: CDR1 SGHTA, CDR2 FQGNSA. The CDR3 here is CASSLDPARWPNEQFF. DNA for the CDR3: TGTGCCAGCAGCTTAGATCCTGCCAGGTGGCCCAATGAGCAGTTCTTC. Full variable domain (outside the CDR3, taken from reference TRBV7-2 and TRBJ2-1): GAGVSQSPSNKVTEKGKDVELRCDPISGHTALYWYRQSLGQGLEFLIYFQGNSAPDKSGLPSDRFSAERTGGSVSTLTIQRTQQEDSAVYLCASSLDPARWPNEQFFGPGTRLTVL.

This clonotype appeared a few times. The chain employs TRBV5-6 and TRBJ2-5; 9 nucleotides match TRBD2. The ends lost 3 bases at V and 5 bases at J; junction bases unmatched: 5. The CDR3 contains 14 residues. The germline gives CDR1 SGHDT, CDR2 YYEEEE. The DNA of the CDR3 is TGTGCCAGCAGCTCGGGACTAGCCCAGGAGACCCAGTACTTC. Amino acid sequence: CASSSGLAQETQYF.

A few counts support this clonotype. This rearrangement joins TRBV7-9 to TRBJ2-7; 9 nucleotides line up with TRBD2. The CDR3 loop spans 14 amino acids. V shed 5 bases and J 3 bases; nucleotides not matched to a gene: 5. The germline V gene has CDR1 SEHNR and CDR2 FQNEAQ (reference sequence). CDR3 nucleotide sequence: TGTGCCAGCAGCCACGGACTAGCGAGCTACGAGCAGTACTTC. Amino acids: CASSHGLASYEQYF.